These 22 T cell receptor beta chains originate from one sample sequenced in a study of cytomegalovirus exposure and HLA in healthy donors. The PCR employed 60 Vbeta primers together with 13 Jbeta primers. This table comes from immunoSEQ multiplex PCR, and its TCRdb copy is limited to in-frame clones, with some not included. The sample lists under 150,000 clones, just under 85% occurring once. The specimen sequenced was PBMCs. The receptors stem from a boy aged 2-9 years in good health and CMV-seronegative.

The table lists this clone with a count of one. The CDR3 region has the DNA TGTGCCTGGAGTGTTCCCGGGACAGGGGTTACTTATGGCTACACCTTC. It yields the protein CAWSVPGTGVTYGYTF. The chain employs TRBV30 and TRBJ1-2; 10 bases align to TRBD1. The CDR3 loop spans 16 amino acids. The germline CDR1 and CDR2 sequences are GTSNPN and SVGIG (reference sequence). The V and J ends lost 0 bases and 5 bases, in that order; junction bases with no gene match: 9.

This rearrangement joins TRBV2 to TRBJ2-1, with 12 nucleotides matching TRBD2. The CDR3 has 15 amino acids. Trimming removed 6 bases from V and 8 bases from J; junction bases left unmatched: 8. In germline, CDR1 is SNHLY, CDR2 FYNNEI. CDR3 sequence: CASRRTSGITHEQFF. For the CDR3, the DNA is TGTGCCAGCAGGCGGACTAGCGGGATCACCCATGAGCAGTTCTTC.

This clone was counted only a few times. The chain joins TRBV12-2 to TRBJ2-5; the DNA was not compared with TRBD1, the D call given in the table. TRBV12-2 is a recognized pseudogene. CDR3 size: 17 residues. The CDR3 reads CASRLIADRGHQETQYF. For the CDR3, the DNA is TGTGCAAGTCGCCTTATCGCGGACAGGGGCCACCAAGAGACCCAGTACTTC.

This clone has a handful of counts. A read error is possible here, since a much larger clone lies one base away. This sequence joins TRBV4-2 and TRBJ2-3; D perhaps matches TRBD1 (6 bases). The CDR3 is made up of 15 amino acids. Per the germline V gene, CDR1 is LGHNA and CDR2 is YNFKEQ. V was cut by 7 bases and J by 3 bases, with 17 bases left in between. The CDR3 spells CASNPGTRETDTQYF. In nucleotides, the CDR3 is TGTGCCAGCAATCCCGGGACACGGGAAACAGATACGCAGTATTTT.

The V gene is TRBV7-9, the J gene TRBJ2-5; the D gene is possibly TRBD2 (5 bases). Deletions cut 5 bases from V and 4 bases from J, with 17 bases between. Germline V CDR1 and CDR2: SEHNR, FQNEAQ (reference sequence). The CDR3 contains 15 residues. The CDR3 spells CASSASLLAGETQYF. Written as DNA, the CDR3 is TGTGCCAGCAGCGCCTCCCTTCTAGCTGGAGAGACCCAGTACTTC.

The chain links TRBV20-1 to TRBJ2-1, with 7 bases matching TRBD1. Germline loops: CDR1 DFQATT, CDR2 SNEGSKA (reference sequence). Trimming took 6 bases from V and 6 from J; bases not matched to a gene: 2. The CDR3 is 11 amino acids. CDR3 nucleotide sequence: TGCAGTGCATACAGGGGCAATGAGCAGTTCTTC. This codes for CSAYRGNEQFF.

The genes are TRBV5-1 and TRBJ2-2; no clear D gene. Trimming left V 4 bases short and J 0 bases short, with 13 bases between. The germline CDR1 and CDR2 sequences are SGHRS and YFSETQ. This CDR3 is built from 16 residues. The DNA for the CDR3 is TGCGCCAGCAGCCCCGACACCTTTACGAACACCGGGGAGCTGTTTTTT. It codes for CASSPDTFTNTGELFF.

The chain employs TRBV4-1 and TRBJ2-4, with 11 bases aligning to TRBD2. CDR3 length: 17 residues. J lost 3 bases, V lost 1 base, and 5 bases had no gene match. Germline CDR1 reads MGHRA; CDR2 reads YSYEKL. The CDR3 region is CASSQGALAGDKNIQYF. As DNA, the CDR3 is TGCGCCAGCAGCCAAGGAGCACTAGCGGGGGACAAAAACATTCAGTACTTC.

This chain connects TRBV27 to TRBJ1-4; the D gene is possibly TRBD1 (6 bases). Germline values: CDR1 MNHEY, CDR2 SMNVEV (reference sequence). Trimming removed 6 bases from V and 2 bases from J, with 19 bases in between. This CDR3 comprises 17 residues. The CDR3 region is CASRSYWGGQTNEKLFF. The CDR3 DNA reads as TGTGCCAGCAGATCCTACTGGGGGGGCCAGACTAATGAAAAACTGTTTTTT.

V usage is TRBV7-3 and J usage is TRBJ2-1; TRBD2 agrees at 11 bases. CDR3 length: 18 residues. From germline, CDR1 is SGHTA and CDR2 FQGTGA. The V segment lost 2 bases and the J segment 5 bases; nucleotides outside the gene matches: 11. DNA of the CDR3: TGTGCCAGCAGCTTATTCCCACGACTAGCGGGGAAAGACAATGAGCAGTTCTTC. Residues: CASSLFPRLAGKDNEQFF. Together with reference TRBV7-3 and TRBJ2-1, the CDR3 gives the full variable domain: GAGVSQTPSNKVTEKGKYVELRCDPISGHTALYWYRQSLGQGPEFLIYFQGTGAADDSGLPNDRFFAVRPEGSVSTLKIQRTERGDSAVYLCASSLFPRLAGKDNEQFFGPGTRLTVL.

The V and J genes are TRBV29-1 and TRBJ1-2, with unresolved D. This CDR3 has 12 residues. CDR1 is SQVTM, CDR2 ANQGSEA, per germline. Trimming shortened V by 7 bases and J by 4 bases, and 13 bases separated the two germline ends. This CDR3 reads CSGLEQTYGYTF. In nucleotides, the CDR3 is TGCAGCGGCCTCGAACAGACCTATGGCTACACCTTC.

The CDR3 DNA follows: TGTGCCAGCAGTGACAATACTGACTACACAGATACGCAGTATTTT. Translation gives CASSDNTDYTDTQYF. V usage is TRBV6-4 and J usage is TRBJ2-3, with D tentatively TRBD2 (5 bases). There are 15 residues in the CDR3. V was shortened by 2 bases and J by 2 bases, with 11 bases between the two germline ends. Germline loops: CDR1 MRHNA, CDR2 SNTAGT.

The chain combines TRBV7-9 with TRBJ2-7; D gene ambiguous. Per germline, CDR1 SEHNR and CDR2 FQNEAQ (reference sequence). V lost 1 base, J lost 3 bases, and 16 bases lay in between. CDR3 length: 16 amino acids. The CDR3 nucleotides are TGTGCCAGCAGCTTAGATCCTGACACCCCCTACTACGAGCAGTACTTC. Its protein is CASSLDPDTPYYEQYF.

The CDR3 nucleotides are TGTGCCAGCAGCCCAGGCTCCCAGCCCCAGCATTTT. Its translation: CASSPGSQPQHF. The rearrangement uses TRBV16 and TRBJ1-5; no clear D. V shed 4 bases and J shed 7 bases, with 8 bases lying between them. There are 12 residues in the CDR3. CDR1 is KGHSY and CDR2 is FQNENV in the germline V gene. The full variable domain, rest sourced from reference TRBV16 and TRBJ1-5, is GEEVAQTPKHLVRGEGQKAKLYCAPIKGHSYVFWYQQVLKNEFKFLISFQNENVFDETGMPKERFSAKCLPNSPCSLEIQATKLEDSAVYFCASSPGSQPQHFGDGTRLSIL.

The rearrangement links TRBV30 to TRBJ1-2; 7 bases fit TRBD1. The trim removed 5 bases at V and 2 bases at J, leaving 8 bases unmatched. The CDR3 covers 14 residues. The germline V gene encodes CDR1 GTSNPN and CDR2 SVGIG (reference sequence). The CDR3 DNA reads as TGTGCCTGGTCCCGGGACAGCCGCAACTATGGCTACACCTTC. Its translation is CAWSRDSRNYGYTF. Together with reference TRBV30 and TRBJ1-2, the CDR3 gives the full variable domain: SQTIHQWPATLVQPVGSPLSLECTVEGTSNPNLYWYRQAAGRGLQLLFYSVGIGQISSEVPQNLSASRPQDRQFILSSKKLLLSDSGFYLCAWSRDSRNYGYTFGSGTRLTVV.

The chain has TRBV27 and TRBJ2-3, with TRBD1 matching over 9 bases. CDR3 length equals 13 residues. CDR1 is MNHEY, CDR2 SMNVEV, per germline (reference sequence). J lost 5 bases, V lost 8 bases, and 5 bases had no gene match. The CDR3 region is CASGTGWIDTQYF. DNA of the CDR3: TGTGCCAGCGGGACAGGGTGGATAGATACGCAGTATTTT.

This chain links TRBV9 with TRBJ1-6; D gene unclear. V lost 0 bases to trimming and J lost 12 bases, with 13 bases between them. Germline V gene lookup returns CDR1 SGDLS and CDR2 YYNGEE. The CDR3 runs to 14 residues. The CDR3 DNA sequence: TGTGCCAGCAGCGTAGCTGCGAGGGCTCAACCCCTCCACTTT. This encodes CASSVAARAQPLHF.

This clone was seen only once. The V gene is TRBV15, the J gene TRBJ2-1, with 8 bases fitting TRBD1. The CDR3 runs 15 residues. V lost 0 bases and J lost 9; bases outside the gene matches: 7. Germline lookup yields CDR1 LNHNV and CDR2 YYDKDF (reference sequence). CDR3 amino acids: CATSRDRDRLSEQFF. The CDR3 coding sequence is TGTGCCACCAGCAGAGACCGGGACAGGCTGAGTGAGCAGTTCTTC.

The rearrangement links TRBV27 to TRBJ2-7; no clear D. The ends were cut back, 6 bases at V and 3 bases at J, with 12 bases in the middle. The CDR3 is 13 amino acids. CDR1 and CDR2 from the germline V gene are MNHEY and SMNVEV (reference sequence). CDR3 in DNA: TGTGCCAGCAGACAGAGTGCCGGCTACGAGCAGTACGTC. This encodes CASRQSAGYEQYV.

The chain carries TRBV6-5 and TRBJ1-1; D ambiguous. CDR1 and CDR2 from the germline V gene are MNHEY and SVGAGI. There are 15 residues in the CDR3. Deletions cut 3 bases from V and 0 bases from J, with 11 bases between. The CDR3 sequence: CASSYLPRMNTEAFF. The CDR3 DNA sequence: TGTGCCAGCAGTTATCTCCCGCGAATGAACACTGAAGCTTTCTTT.

The CDR3 region has the DNA TGCGCCAGCAGCTTGTTACTAGCGGGCCAGAGTGAGCAGTTCTTC. Residues: CASSLLLAGQSEQFF. The J gene is TRBJ2-1, the V gene TRBV5-1, with 9 bases that match TRBD2. CDR1 is SGHRS, CDR2 YFSETQ, per germline. With V trimmed by 1 base and J by 9 bases, 8 bases remained unmatched. The length of the CDR3 is 15 residues.

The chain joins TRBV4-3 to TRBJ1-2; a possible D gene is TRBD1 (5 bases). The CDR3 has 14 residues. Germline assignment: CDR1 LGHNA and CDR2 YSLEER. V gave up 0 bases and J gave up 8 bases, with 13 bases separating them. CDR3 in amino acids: CASSQDQAGNGYTF. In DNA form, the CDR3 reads TGCGCCAGCAGCCAAGATCAAGCAGGGAACGGCTACACCTTC.